Presented here are 21 T cell receptor beta chains from one specimen sequenced in a study of blood T cell repertoires in COVID-19. TCRdb's table, derived via immunoSEQ multiplex PCR, lists solely in-frame clones and lacks some. The sample holds some 530,000 clones, about 88% seen once. Sequencing was performed on PBMCs or T cells enriched from blood (not recorded which). These receptors originate from a woman in her fifties or sixties who had recovered from COVID-19.

The chain has TRBV12-5 and TRBJ1-4; D unclear. This CDR3 is built from 16 residues. V shed 0 bases and J shed 4 bases, with 12 bases lying between them. Germline V gene data show CDR1 as LGHNT and CDR2 as FRNRAP. DNA of the CDR3: TGTGCTAGTGGTTTGGTAATAACGGGGATTAATGAAAAACTGTTTTTT. This gives the protein CASGLVITGINEKLFF.

As concerns this clone: At one end, the junction sequence differs from germline, possibly due to a read error. The V gene is TRBV7-2, the J gene TRBJ2-2; possibly TRBD1 or TRBD2 for D (6 bases each). The CDR3 length is 14 residues. Per the germline V gene, CDR1 is SGHTA and CDR2 is FQGNSA. CDR3 coding DNA: TGTGCCAGCAGGTTAGGGGGGACATCCGGGGAGCTGTTTTTT. Amino acids: CASRLGGTSGELFF.

The CDR3 DNA sequence: TGTGCCAGCATCCCCTCCAGGTCTAATGAAAAACTGTTTTTT. Translation gives CASIPSRSNEKLFF. The chain links TRBV28 to TRBJ1-4; no reliable D call. This CDR3 spans 14 amino acids. Between the trimmed V and J ends, which lost 7 bases and 3 bases, there was a span of 12 bases. Germline assignment: CDR1 MDHEN and CDR2 SYDVKM. Full variable domain (missing parts from reference TRBV28 and TRBJ1-4): DVKVTQSSRYLVKRTGEKVFLECVQDMDHENMFWYRQDPGLGLRLIYFSYDVKMKEKGDIPEGYSVSREKKERFSLILESASTNQTSMYLCASIPSRSNEKLFFGSGTQLSVL.

This sequence joins TRBV7-9 and TRBJ1-4, with 7 bases lining up with TRBD1. After removal of 1 base from V and 7 bases from J, the junction contained 0 bases not matched to a gene. The CDR3 contains 13 residues. The germline gives CDR1 SEHNR, CDR2 FQNEAQ (reference sequence). As DNA, the CDR3 is TGTGCCAGCAGCTTAGGACAGGGTGAAAAACTGTTTTTT. Residues: CASSLGQGEKLFF.

In this sample, this clone turned up a few times. The chain is built from TRBV29-1 and TRBJ1-1; possible D gene TRBD1, 5 bases. The CDR3 consists of 13 residues. Germline values: CDR1 SQVTM, CDR2 ANQGSEA. Trimming pared 5 bases from V and 0 bases from J, leaving 10 bases between. The CDR3 sequence is CSVSRGMNTEAFF. CDR3 DNA: TGCAGCGTTTCACGGGGGATGAACACTGAAGCTTTCTTT. Together with reference TRBV29-1 and TRBJ1-1, the CDR3 gives the full variable domain: SAVISQKPSRDICQRGTSLTIQCQVDSQVTMMFWYRQQPGQSLTLIATANQGSEATYESGFVIDKFPISRPNLTFSTLTVSNMSPEDSSIYLCSVSRGMNTEAFFGQGTRLTVV.

This clone was seen just once. J is TRBJ2-1 and V is TRBV9; TRBD2 aligns across 7 bases. This CDR3 has 14 residues. V shed 4 bases, J shed 8 bases, and the junction held 9 bases outside the gene matches. Germline V lookup: CDR1 SGDLS, CDR2 YYNGEE. The CDR3 is CASSPRPREDEQFF. CDR3 DNA: TGTGCCAGCAGCCCCAGACCCCGGGAGGATGAGCAGTTCTTC.

The gene calls are TRBV28 and TRBJ2-2; possibly TRBD2 for D (5 bases). Germline loops: CDR1 MDHEN, CDR2 SYDVKM. Trimming stripped 1 base from V and 4 bases from J, with 7 bases between. The CDR3 sequence is 14 residues long. In nucleotides, the CDR3 is TGTGCCAGCAGTTTATTGGGGAGCACCGGGGAGCTGTTTTTT. It translates to CASSLLGSTGELFF. Looking up the rest from reference TRBV28 and TRBJ2-2 gives the full variable domain: DVKVTQSSRYLVKRTGEKVFLECVQDMDHENMFWYRQDPGLGLRLIYFSYDVKMKEKGDIPEGYSVSREKKERFSLILESASTNQTSMYLCASSLLGSTGELFFGEGSRLTVL.

The V call is TRBV4-2, the J call TRBJ1-4; a weak D match, TRBD1 (5 bases). The CDR3 spans 14 residues. The germline V gene encodes CDR1 LGHNA and CDR2 YNFKEQ. Trimming removed 4 bases from V and 0 bases from J, with 6 bases in between. This CDR3 reads CASSLRATNEKLFF. Written as DNA, the CDR3 is TGTGCCAGCAGCCTCAGGGCAACTAATGAAAAACTGTTTTTT.

This chain joins TRBV19 and TRBJ1-2, with D possibly being TRBD1 (5 bases). This CDR3 has 13 residues. Trimming cost V 5 bases and J 3 bases, with 10 bases left between them. Germline assignment: CDR1 LNHDA and CDR2 SQIVND (reference sequence). CDR3 sequence: CASSPGRDYGYTF. The CDR3, as DNA: TGTGCCAGTAGTCCCGGCAGGGACTATGGCTACACCTTC.

The rearrangement uses TRBV2 and TRBJ1-4; weak D call: TRBD1 (6 bases). The CDR3 runs to 15 residues. V was trimmed by 9 bases and J by 3 bases, leaving 17 bases between them. The germline gives CDR1 SNHLY, CDR2 FYNNEI. The CDR3 loop is CARTSAGASNEKLFF. The CDR3, as DNA: TGTGCCAGAACCTCGGCAGGGGCATCTAATGAAAAACTGTTTTTT. Using reference TRBV2 and TRBJ1-4 for the parts outside the CDR3, the full variable domain is EPEVTQTPSHQVTQMGQEVILRCVPISNHLYFYWYRQILGQKVEFLVSFYNNEISEKSEIFDDQFSVERPDGSNFTLKIRSTKLEDSAMYFCARTSAGASNEKLFFGSGTQLSVL.

The chain uses TRBV4-1 and TRBJ2-2; TRBD1 matches at 7 bases. Germline-derived CDR1 and CDR2 are MGHRA and YSYEKL. The CDR3 contains 17 residues. The J segment lost 3 bases and the V segment lost 1 base, leaving 8 bases of the junction unmatched. The CDR3 sequence: CASSQVIGTADTGELFF. The DNA of the CDR3 is TGCGCCAGCAGCCAAGTAATCGGGACAGCTGACACCGGGGAGCTGTTTTTT.

This chain links TRBV10-2 with TRBJ1-3, with 7 bases lining up with TRBD1. The CDR3 covers 15 residues. Germline V gene data show CDR1 as WSHSY and CDR2 as SAAADI. V trimming: 5 bases; J trimming: 2 bases; junction bases outside the gene matches: 6. The CDR3 nucleotides read TGCGCCAGCAGTAGCCTCACAGGGGCTGGAAACACCATATATTTT. It yields the protein CASSSLTGAGNTIYF.

The chain is built from TRBV6-5 and TRBJ1-2, with 7 bases identical to TRBD1. After removal of 6 bases from V and 5 bases from J, the junction contained 9 bases not matched to a gene. The germline CDR1 and CDR2 sequences are MNHEY and SVGAGI. The CDR3 length is 14 residues. The CDR3 sequence: CASRGDSTRYGYTF. The CDR3 bases are TGTGCCAGCAGAGGGGACAGTACTAGGTATGGCTACACCTTC.

V and J are TRBV7-9 and TRBJ2-3; D is unclear. The CDR3 is 12 residues long. Germline CDR1 is SEHNR and CDR2 is FQNEAQ (reference sequence). With 0 bases removed from V and 4 bases from J, the gap between germline ends came to 2 bases. CDR3 sequence reads: CASSLASDTQYF. In DNA form, the CDR3 reads TGTGCCAGCAGCTTAGCCTCAGATACGCAGTATTTT.

The chain joins TRBV7-8 to TRBJ2-1; 8 positions agree with TRBD2. J was trimmed by 6 bases and V by 7 bases; bases with no gene match: 8. The CDR3 loop spans 14 amino acids. CDR1 and CDR2 (germline): SGHVS, FQNEAQ. Here the CDR3 DNA reads TGTGCCAGCAACCAGCGGGGGCGGGGCAATGAGCAGTTCTTC. This encodes CASNQRGRGNEQFF.

This clone was seen a few times. The chain carries TRBV15 and TRBJ1-6, with D hard to call. Germline-derived CDR1 and CDR2 are LNHNV and YYDKDF (reference sequence). The V and J ends lost 1 base and 5 bases respectively, with 12 bases between them. CDR3 size: 16 residues. CDR3: CATSRVGGSDNSPLHF. CDR3 sequence (DNA): TGTGCCACCAGCAGAGTCGGAGGGTCGGATAATTCACCCCTCCACTTT.

This clone was detected only once. This chain joins TRBV9 and TRBJ2-1; TRBD2 agrees at 9 bases. The V and J ends lost 4 bases and 1 base, in that order; junction bases with no gene match: 6. Germline V CDR1 and CDR2: SGDLS, YYNGEE. The CDR3 spans 16 residues. The CDR3 reads CASSQGLARSYNEQFF. DNA of the CDR3: TGTGCCAGCAGCCAGGGACTAGCCAGATCCTACAATGAGCAGTTCTTC.

Comment on this clone: Different DNA sequences within this sample yield the same CDR3. The chain joins TRBV9 to TRBJ2-7, with TRBD1 matching over 9 bases. CDR3 length equals 14 residues. With 0 bases clipped from V and 3 bases from J, the junction kept 1 base outside the gene matches. Per the germline V gene, CDR1 is SGDLS and CDR2 is YYNGEE. The chain's CDR3 is CASSVGQGGYEQYF. The CDR3 nucleotides read TGTGCCAGCAGCGTAGGACAGGGGGGCTACGAGCAGTACTTC.

This clone has just one count. This chain links TRBV7-8 with TRBJ2-2, with 14 bases that match TRBD2. Unmatched junction bases numbered 9, after V lost 5 bases and J lost 4 bases. CDR3 length: 18 amino acids. The germline V gene encodes CDR1 SGHVS and CDR2 FQNEAQ. The CDR3 reads CASSPTVTSGGATGELFF. CDR3 DNA sequence: TGTGCCAGCAGCCCCACCGTGACTAGCGGGGGGGCCACCGGGGAGCTGTTTTTT.

The chain joins TRBV2 to TRBJ2-2, with 8 bases lining up with TRBD1. This CDR3 is 14 amino acids long. The V segment lost 4 bases and the J segment 7 bases; nucleotides outside the gene matches: 5. Germline V gene sequence: CDR1 SNHLY, CDR2 FYNNEI. In nucleotides, the CDR3 is TGTGCCAGCAGTGCGGACAGGGAGGTCGGGGAGCTGTTTTTT. Protein sequence: CASSADREVGELFF.

This rearrangement joins TRBV3-1 (or the pseudogene TRBV3-2) to TRBJ1-1, with D tentatively TRBD1 (6 bases). CDR1 LGHDT and CDR2 YNNKEL come from the germline V gene (reference sequence). The V gene lost 4 bases and the J gene lost 2 bases, with 14 bases spanning the gap. The CDR3 loop spans 15 amino acids. The CDR3 sequence: CASSPEYRVNTEAFF. DNA of the CDR3: TGTGCCAGCAGCCCCGAGTACAGGGTAAACACTGAAGCTTTCTTT.